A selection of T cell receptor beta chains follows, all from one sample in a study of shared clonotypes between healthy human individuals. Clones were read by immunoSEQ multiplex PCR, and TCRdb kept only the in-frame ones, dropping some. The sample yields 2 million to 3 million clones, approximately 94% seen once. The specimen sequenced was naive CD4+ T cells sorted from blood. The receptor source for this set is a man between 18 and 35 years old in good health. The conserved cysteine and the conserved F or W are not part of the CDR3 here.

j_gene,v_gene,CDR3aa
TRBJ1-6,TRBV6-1,ASSELGGNGNSPLH
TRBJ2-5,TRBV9,ASSVVAGGWETQY
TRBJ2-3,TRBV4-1,ASSQGWAPGTDTQY
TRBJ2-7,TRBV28,ASSSGQAPSQY
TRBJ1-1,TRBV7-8,ASSLRGGHTEAF
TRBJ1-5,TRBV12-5,ASASGTGRGAEDQPQH
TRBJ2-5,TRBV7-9,ASSLGKSPEETQY
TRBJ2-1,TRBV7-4,ASTRLFAQAVSSYNEQF
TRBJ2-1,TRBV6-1,ASKKISAGGNEQF
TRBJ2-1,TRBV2,ASRSDTYVYNEQF
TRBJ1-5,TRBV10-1,ASAEGGAGNQPQH
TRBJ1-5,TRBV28,ASSSTGWQVQPQH
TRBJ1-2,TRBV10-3,AISEDRGYGYT
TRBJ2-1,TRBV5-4,ASSPGQGWAYNEQF
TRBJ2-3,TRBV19,ASSNRDTDTQY
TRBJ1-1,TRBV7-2,ASSRLGQGRGEAF
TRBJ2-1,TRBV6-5,ASSLTGGLSYNEQF
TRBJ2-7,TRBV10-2,ASSEGSGKIYEQY
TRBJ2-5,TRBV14,ASSQGARGVETQY
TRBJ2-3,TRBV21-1,ASSKVGWRGTDTQY